This T cell receptor beta chain emerged from a study of blood T cell repertoires in COVID-19 (dated by TCRdb to the early 2020s). Context from the whole study: Samples from collaborators originated in the United States, Italy and Spain and spanned both the acute and convalescent phases of COVID-19. The sample metadata nearly always contained a de-identified subject ID, COVID-19 status, age in years and sex. The prospective study material was composed of cDNA or gDNA derived from T cells, B-cell-depleted T cells, or PBMCs. The samples were drawn from the first 160 participants of the ongoing ImmuneRACE study and from more than 1,000 subjects provided by 6 global collaborators. Subjects who had been exposed to COVID-19, were actively infected with it, or had recovered from it provided the deeply sampled blood TCRbeta repertoires that made up the dataset. The repertoires were made available in a free public database intended to serve as a resource for research on the immune response to SARS-CoV-2. HLA class I and class II types, where available, came from metadata supplied by the sample provider rather than from assay-based typing. Findings and caveats that apply to the study as a whole: Clinical and demographic metadata were provided uncurated, with the amount varying by source and participant.

TCRbeta CDR3 regions were amplified from genomic DNA by means of the immunoSEQ Assay, a bias-controlled multiplex PCR. The published analysis was carried out like this. Nucleated cell counts per sample were estimated from amplification of reference gene primers within the assay. Sequence reads were collapsed and filtered to measure the absolute abundance of every unique TCRbeta CDR3 rearrangement. For each sample, productive Simpson clonality was calculated as the square root of Simpson's diversity index over productive rearrangements. What TCRdb holds here is the immuneACCESS table cut down to in-frame rearrangements. Part of the clones is not present; checked against another copy, under half of the missing clones reflect an unresolved V gene, and the others are unexplained. The DNA gave D and trimming, while V, J and clone size come from that table. In all, the sample holds about 140,000 clones, and roughly 83% of those were seen once. 5.5% of the sample comes from the top ten.

In regard to this clone: The antigen this receptor binds is unknown. Base quality data are lacking; no much larger clone is found one base away.

Participants in the prospective study were enrolled through a virtual design, were aged roughly 18 to 100 years, and lived in roughly 24 United States geographic areas. To assign participants to cohorts, the prospective study relied on clinical history that participants themselves reported in a screening survey and a study questionnaire. In the prospective study, whole blood, serum and a nasopharyngeal or oropharyngeal swab were collected from each participant by mobile phlebotomists. Additional blood draws and questionnaires over an approximately two-month period could optionally be provided by prospective study participants. Before DNA extraction, blood samples from the prospective study were shipped at room temperature or frozen. The germline V gene encodes CDR1 LGHNA and CDR2 YNFKEQ. Including cysteine and phenylalanine, the CDR3 has 14 amino acids. Left in the record is the CDR3 DNA by itself, 42 bases read in frame from the first base. Trimming takes 2 bases from V and 4 bases from J, and the germline ends sit 10 bases apart.

The clonotype originates from a man aged 35-49 years with acute COVID-19. Specimen: PBMCs or T cells enriched from blood (not recorded which). Here the chain combines TRBV4-2 and TRBJ2-3, with a weak D call of TRBD2 (6 bases match). CDR3 reads: CASSQTVAADTQYF. The DNA is as follows: TGTGCCAGCAGCCAAACTGTAGCGGCAGATACGCAGTATTTT.